These T cell receptor beta chains were read from a single sample in a study of blood T cells in healthy people across ages. TCRdb passed the 5' RACE reads through MiXCR, listing each CDR3 protein once. The sample contains around 990,000 distinct CDR3 sequences, around 25% of which appear only once. The same data also contributed to another study, on T cells of mothers and their children.

The specimen was blood. The receptors shown here come from a girl aged 2-15 years in good health. Each CDR3 is given without its conserved first and last residue. A D gene is named only where the DNA matches it firmly. Rows give clone size only sometimes, using once, few, many, or a class for an expanded clone.

size: .; J: TRBJ1-2; D: .; V: TRBV29-1; CDR3: SVVTTNYGYT
size: .; J: TRBJ2-1; D: TRBD2; V: TRBV5-1; CDR3: ASSLDGLAGVNEQF
size: .; J: TRBJ1-5; D: .; V: TRBV3-1; CDR3: ASSQQGNQPQH
size: .; J: TRBJ2-7; D: .; V: TRBV9; CDR3: ASSVQGASYEQY
size: .; J: TRBJ2-1; D: TRBD2; V: TRBV7-6; CDR3: ASSLTSGRPEQF
size: few; J: TRBJ1-4; D: .; V: TRBV21-1; CDR3: ASSKEKTGQGATNEKLF
size: many; J: .; D: .; V: TRBV6-5; CDR3: ASSYGEEVTEQF
size: few; J: TRBJ2-2; D: .; V: TRBV13; CDR3: ASSAQYGGAGELF
size: .; J: TRBJ2-5; D: .; V: TRBV11-2; CDR3: ASSSRRRDQETQY
size: few; J: TRBJ2-3; D: TRBD2; V: TRBV6-1; CDR3: ASRSSGLGDTQY
size: few; J: TRBJ1-1; D: .; V: TRBV9; CDR3: ASSRLAGSGAF
size: .; J: TRBJ2-1; D: .; V: TRBV7-9; CDR3: ASSFLDPYNEQF
size: few; J: TRBJ2-3; D: TRBD2; V: TRBV20-1; CDR3: SASLTSGYTDTQY
size: few; J: TRBJ2-1; D: TRBD2; V: TRBV12-3/TRBV12-4; CDR3: ASSFFSGGLNEQF
size: .; J: TRBJ2-1; D: .; V: TRBV11-2; CDR3: ASSLRGYSYNEQF
size: .; J: TRBJ1-4; D: TRBD1; V: TRBV7-8; CDR3: ASSPRTGATNEKLF
size: .; J: TRBJ2-5; D: TRBD1; V: TRBV5-1; CDR3: ASNLNRGPRETQY
size: .; J: .; D: TRBD1; V: TRBV3-1; CDR3: ASSPPGTGGYEQY
size: few; J: .; D: TRBD2; V: TRBV2; CDR3: ASRGLAGGLEQF
size: .; J: TRBJ1-1; D: .; V: TRBV10-3; CDR3: AISDMGGTEAF
size: few; J: TRBJ2-3; D: .; V: TRBV29-1; CDR3: SAKPRLSTDTQY
size: .; J: TRBJ1-1; D: TRBD1; V: TRBV25-1; CDR3: ASSGQGGTEAF
size: few; J: TRBJ2-1; D: TRBD2; V: TRBV9; CDR3: ASSVVVGGRVQEQF
size: .; J: TRBJ1-1; D: TRBD1; V: TRBV10-3; CDR3: AIRPGQGSEGTEAF
size: few; J: TRBJ2-1; D: TRBD2; V: TRBV6-5; CDR3: ASSYPGRGSEQF
size: .; J: TRBJ1-2; D: .; V: TRBV28; CDR3: ASSYKDYGYT
size: few; J: .; D: TRBD2; V: TRBV6-5; CDR3: ASSYVAGEYEQY
size: once; J: TRBJ1-5; D: .; V: TRBV7-2; CDR3: ASSLNTRDYVDQPQH
size: .; J: TRBJ2-5; D: TRBD2; V: TRBV7-3; CDR3: ASSFLAGVRETQY
size: .; J: .; D: .; V: TRBV14; CDR3: ASSQLSHFYEQY
size: few; J: TRBJ2-3; D: .; V: TRBV3-1; CDR3: ASSQDGLRVADTQY